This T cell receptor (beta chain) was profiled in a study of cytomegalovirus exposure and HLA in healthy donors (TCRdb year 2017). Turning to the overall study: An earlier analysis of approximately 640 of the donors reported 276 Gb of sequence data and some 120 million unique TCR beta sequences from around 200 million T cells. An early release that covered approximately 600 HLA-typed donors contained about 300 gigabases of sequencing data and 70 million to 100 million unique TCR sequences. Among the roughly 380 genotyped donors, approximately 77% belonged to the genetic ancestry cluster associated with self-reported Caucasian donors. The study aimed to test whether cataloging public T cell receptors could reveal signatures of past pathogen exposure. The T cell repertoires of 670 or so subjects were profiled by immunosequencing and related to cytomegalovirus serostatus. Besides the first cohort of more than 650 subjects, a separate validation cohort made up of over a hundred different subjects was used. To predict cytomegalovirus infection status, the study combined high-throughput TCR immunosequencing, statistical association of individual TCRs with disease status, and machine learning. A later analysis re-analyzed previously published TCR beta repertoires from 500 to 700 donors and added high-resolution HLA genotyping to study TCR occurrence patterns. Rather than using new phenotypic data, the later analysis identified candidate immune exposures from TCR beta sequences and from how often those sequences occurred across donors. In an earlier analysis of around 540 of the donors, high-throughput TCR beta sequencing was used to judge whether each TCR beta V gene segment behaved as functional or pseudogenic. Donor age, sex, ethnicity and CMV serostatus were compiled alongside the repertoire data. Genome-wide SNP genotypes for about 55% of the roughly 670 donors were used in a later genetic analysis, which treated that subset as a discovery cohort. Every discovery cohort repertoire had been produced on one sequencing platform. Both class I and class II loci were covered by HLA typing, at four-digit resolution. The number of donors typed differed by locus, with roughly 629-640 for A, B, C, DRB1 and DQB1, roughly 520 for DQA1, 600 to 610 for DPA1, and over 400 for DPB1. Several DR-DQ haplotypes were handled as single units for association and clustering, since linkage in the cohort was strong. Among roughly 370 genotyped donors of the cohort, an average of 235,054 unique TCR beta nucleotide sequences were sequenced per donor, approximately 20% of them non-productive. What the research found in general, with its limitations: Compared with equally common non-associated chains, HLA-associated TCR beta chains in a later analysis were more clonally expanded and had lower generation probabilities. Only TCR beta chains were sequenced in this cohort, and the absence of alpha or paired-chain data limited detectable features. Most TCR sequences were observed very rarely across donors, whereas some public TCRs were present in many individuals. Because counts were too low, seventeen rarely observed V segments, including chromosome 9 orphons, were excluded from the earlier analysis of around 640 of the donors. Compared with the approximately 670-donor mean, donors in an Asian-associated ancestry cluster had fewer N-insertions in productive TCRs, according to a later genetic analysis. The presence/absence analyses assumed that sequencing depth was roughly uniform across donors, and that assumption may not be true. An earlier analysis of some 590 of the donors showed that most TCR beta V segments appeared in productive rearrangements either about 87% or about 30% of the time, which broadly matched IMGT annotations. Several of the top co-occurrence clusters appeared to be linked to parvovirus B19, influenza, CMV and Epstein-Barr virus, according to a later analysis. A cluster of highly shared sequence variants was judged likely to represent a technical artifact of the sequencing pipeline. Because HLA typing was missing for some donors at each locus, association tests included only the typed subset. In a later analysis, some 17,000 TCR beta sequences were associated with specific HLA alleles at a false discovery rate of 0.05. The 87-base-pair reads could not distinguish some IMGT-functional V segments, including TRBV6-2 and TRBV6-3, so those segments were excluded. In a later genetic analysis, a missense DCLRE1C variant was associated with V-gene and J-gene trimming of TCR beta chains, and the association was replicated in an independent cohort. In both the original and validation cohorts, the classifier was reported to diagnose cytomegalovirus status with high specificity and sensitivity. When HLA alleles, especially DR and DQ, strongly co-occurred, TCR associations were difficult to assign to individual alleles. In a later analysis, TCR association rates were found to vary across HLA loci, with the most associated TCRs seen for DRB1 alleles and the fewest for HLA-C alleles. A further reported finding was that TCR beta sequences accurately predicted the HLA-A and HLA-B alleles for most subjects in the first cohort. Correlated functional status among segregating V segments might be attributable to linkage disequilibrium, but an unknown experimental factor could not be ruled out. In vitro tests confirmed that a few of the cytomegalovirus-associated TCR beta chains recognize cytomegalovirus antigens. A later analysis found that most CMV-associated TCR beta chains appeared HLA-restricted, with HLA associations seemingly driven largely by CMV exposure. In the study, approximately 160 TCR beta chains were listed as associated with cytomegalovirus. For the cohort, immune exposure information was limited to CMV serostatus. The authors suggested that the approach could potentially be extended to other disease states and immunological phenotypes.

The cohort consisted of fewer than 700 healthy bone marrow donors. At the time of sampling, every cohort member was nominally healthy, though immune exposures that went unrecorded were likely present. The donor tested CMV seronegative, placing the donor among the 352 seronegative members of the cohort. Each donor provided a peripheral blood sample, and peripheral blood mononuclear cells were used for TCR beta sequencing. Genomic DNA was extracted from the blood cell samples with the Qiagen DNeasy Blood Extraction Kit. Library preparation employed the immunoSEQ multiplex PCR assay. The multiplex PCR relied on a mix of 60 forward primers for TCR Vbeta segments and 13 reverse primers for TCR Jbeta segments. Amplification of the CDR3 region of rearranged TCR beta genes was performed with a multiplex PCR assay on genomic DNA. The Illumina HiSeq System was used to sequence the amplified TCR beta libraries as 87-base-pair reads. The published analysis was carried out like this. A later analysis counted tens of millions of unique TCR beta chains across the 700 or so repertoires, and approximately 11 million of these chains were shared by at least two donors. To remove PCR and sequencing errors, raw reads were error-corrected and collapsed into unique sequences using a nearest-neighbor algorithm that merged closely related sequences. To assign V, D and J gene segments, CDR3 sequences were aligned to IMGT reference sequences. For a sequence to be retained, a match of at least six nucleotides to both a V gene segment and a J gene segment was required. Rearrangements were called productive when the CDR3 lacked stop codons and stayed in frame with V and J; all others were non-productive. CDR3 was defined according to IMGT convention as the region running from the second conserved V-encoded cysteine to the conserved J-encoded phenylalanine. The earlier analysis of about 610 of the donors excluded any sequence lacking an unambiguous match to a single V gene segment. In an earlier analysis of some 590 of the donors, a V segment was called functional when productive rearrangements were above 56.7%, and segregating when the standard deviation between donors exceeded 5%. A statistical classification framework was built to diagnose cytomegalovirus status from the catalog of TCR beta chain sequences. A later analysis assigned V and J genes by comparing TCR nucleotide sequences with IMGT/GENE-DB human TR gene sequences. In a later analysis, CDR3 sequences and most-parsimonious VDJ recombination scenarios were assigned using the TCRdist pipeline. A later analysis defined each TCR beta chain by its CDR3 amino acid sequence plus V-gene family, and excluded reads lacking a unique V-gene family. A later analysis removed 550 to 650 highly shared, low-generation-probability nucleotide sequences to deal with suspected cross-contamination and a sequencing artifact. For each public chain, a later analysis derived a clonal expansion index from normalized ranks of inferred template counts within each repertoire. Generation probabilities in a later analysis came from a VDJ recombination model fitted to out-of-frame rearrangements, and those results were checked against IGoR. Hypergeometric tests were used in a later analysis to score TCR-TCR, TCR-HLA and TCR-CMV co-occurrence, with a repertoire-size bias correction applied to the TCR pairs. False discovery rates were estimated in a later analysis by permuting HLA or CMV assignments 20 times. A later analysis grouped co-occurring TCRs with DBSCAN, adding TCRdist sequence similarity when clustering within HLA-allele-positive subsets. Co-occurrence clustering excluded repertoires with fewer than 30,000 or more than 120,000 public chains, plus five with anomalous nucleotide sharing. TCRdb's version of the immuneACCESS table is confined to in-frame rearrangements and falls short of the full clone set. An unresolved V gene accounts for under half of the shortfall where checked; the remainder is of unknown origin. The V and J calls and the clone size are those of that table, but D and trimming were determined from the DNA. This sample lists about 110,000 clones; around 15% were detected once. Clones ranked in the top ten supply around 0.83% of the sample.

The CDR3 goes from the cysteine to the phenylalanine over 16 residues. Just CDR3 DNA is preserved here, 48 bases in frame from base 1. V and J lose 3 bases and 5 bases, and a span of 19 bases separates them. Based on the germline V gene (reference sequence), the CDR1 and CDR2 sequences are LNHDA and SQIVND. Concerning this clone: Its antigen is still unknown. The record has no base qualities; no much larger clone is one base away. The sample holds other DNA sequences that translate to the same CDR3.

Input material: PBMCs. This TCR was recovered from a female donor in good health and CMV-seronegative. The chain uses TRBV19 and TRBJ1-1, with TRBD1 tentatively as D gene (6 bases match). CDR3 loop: CASSIHRDLANTEAFF. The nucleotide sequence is TGTGCCAGTAGTATCCACAGGGATCTAGCCAATACTGAAGCTTTCTTT.